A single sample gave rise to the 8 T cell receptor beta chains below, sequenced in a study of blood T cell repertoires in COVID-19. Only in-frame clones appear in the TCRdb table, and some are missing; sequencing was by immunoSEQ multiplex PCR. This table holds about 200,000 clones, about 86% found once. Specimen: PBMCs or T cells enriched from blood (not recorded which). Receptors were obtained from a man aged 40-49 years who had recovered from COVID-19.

The CDR3 DNA reads as TGTGCCAGCTCACTAACAGGGAACAATTCACCCCTCCACTTT. Protein sequence: CASSLTGNNSPLHF. The genes are TRBV18 and TRBJ1-6; tentative D call: TRBD1 (6 bases). The CDR3 is 14 amino acids. Germline-derived CDR1 and CDR2 are KGHSH and LQKENI. Deletions cut 4 bases from V and 7 bases from J, with 11 bases between.

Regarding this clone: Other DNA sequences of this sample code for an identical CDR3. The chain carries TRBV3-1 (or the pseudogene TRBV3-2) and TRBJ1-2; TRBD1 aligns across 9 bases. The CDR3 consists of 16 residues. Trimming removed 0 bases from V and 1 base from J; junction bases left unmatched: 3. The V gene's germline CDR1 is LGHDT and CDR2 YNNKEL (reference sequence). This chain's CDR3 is CASSQEWGQGNYGYTF. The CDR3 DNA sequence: TGTGCCAGCAGCCAAGAATGGGGACAGGGTAACTATGGCTACACCTTC.

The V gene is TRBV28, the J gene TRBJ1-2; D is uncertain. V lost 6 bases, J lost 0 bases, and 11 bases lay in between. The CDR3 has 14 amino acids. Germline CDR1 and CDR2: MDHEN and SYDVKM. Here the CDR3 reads CASRRSPANYGYTF. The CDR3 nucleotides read TGTGCCAGCAGGAGGAGTCCTGCTAACTATGGCTACACCTTC.

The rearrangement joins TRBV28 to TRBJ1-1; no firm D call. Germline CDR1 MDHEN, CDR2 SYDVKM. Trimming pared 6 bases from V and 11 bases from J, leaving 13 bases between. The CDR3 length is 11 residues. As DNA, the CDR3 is TGTGCCAGCAGACTAAAATCTGGGGCTTTCTTT. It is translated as CASRLKSGAFF.

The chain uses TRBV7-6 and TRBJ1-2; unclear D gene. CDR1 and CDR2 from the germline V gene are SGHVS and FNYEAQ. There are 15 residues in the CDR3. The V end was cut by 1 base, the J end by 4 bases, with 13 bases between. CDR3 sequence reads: CASSLEALGAYGYTF. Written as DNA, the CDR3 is TGTGCCAGCAGCTTAGAGGCCCTGGGCGCCTATGGCTACACCTTC.

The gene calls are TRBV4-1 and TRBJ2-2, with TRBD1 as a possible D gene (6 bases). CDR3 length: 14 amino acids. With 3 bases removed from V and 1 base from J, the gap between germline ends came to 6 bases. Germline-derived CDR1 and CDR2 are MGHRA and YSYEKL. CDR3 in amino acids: CASSQGQNTGELFF. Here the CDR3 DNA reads TGCGCCAGCAGCCAGGGACAGAACACCGGGGAGCTGTTTTTT.

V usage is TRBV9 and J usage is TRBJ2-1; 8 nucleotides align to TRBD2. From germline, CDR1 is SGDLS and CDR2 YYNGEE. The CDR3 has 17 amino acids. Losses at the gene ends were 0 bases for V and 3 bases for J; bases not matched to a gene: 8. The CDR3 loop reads CASSVAGGNQNYNEQFF. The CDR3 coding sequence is TGTGCCAGCAGCGTAGCGGGGGGGAATCAAAACTACAATGAGCAGTTCTTC.

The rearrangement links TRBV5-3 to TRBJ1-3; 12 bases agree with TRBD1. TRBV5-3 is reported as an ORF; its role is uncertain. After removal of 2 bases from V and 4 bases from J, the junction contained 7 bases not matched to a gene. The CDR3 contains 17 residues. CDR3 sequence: CARSFGDRGLCGNTIYF. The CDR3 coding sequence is TGTGCCAGAAGCTTCGGGGACAGGGGGCTTTGCGGAAACACCATATATTTT.